This T cell receptor beta chain emerged from a study of blood T cell repertoires in COVID-19. For the study at large: Collection of acute and convalescent COVID-19 samples took place in the United States, Italy and Spain. In each case, the material was cDNA or gDNA derived from T cells, B-cell-depleted T cells, or PBMCs.

Trimming left V 0 bases short and J 0 bases short, with 7 bases between. The CDR3 consists of 15 residues. The germline CDR1 and CDR2 sequences are SGDLS and YYNGEE. In the authors' methods: Reference gene primers were amplified, and this amplification served to estimate nucleated cell counts. The protocol was immunoSEQ multiplex PCR, while the TCRdb copy is restricted to in-frame clones and leaves out a portion. The V and J calls and clone size come from that table; D and trimming were worked out from the DNA. Of hundreds of thousands of clones detected, roughly 85% appear once; the ten largest clones hold 3.5% to 4.5%. Grouping used clinical history reported by participants in a survey and questionnaire.

This TCR was sampled from a woman aged 35 to 49 with acute COVID-19. V is TRBV9 and J is TRBJ1-5; D gene unclear. Sequencing was carried out using PBMCs or T cells enriched from blood (not recorded which). In DNA, the CDR3 is TGTGCCAGCAGCGTAGATGCGGGTAGCAATCAGCCCCAGCATTTT. It is translated as CASSVDAGSNQPQHF.